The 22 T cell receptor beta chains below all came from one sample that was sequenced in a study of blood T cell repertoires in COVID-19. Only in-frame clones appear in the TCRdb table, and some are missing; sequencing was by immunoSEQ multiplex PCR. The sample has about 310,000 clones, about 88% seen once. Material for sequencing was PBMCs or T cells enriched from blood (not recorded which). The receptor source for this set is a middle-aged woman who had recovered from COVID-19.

The CDR3 is CASSLFLAGGPYEQYF. The CDR3 DNA follows: TGTGCCAGCAGCTTATTTCTAGCGGGAGGGCCCTACGAGCAGTACTTC. This chain joins TRBV11-3 and TRBJ2-7, with 12 bases identical to TRBD2. This CDR3 is 16 amino acids long. The germline V gene has CDR1 SGHNT and CDR2 YENEEA. The V and J ends lost 2 bases and 2 bases, in that order; junction bases with no gene match: 4.

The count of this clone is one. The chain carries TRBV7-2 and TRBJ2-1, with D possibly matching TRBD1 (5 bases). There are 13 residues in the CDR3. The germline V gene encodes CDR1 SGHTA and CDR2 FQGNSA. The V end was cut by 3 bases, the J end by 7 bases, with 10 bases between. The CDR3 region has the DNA TGTGCCAGCAGCTTTACTCAGGGAAATGAGCAGTTCTTC. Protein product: CASSFTQGNEQFF.

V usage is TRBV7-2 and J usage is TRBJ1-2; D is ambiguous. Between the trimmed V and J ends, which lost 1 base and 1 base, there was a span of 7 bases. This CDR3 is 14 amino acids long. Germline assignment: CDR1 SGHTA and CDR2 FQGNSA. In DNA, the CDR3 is TGTGCCAGCAGCTTAGGTTTTATTAACTATGGCTACACCTTC. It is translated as CASSLGFINYGYTF.

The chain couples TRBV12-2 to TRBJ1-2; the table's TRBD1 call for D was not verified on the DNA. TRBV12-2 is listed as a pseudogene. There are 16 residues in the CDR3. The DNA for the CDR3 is TGTGCAAGTCGCTCCCGTGGAGGGGGCGATAACTATGGCTACACCTTC. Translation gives CASRSRGGGDNYGYTF.

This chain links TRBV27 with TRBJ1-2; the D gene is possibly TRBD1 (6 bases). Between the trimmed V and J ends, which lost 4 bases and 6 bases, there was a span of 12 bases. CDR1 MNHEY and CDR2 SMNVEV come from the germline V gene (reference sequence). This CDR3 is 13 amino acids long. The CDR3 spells CASSSWGLNGYTF. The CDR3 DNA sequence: TGTGCCAGCAGTTCCTGGGGGCTAAATGGCTACACCTTC.

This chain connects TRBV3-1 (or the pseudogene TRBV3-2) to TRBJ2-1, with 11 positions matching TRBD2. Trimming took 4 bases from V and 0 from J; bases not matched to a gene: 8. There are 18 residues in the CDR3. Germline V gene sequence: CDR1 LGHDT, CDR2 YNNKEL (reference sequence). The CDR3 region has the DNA TGTGCCAGCAGCCCGCCTAGCGGGGGGCCGAGCTCCTACAATGAGCAGTTCTTC. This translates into CASSPPSGGPSSYNEQFF.

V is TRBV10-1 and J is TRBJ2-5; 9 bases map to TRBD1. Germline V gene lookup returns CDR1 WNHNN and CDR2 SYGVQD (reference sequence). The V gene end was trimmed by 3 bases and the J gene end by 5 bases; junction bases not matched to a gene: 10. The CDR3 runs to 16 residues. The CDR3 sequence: CASSDSRTGVVETQYF. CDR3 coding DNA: TGCGCCAGCAGTGACTCCCGGACAGGGGTGGTGGAGACCCAGTACTTC.

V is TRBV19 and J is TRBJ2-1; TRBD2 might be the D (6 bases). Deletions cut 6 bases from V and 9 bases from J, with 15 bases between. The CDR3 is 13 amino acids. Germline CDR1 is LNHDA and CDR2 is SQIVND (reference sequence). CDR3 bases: TGTGCCAGTAGCACTATTGGGGGGAGTGAGCAGTTCTTC. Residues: CASSTIGGSEQFF.

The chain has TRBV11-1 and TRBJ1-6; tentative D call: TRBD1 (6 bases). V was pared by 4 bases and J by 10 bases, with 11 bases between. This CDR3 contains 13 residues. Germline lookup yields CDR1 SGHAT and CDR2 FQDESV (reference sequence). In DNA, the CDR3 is TGTGCCAGCAGCTACAGGGACGGCTCACCCCTCCACTTT. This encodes CASSYRDGSPLHF.

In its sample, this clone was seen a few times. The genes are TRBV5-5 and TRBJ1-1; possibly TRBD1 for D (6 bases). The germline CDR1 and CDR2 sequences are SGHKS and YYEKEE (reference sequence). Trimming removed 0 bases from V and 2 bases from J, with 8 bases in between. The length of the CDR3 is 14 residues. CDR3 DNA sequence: TGTGCCAGCAGCTTGGACAGGGCTAACACTGAAGCTTTCTTT. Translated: CASSLDRANTEAFF.

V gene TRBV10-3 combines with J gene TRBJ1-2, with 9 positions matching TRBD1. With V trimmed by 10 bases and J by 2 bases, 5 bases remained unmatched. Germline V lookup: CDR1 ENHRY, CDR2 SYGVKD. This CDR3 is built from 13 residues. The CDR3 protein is CATGTGLNYGYTF. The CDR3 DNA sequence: TGTGCCACAGGGACAGGGTTGAACTATGGCTACACCTTC.

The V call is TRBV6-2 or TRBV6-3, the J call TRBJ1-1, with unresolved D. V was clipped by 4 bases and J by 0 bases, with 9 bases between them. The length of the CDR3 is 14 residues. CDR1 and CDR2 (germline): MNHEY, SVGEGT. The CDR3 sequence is CASSSQALNTEAFF. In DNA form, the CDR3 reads TGTGCCAGCAGTTCGCAGGCCTTGAACACTGAAGCTTTCTTT.

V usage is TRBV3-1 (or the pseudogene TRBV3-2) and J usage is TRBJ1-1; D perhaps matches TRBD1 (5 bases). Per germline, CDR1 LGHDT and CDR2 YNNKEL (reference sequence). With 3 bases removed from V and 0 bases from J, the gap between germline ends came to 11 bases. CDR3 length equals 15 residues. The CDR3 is CASSQAGNLNTEAFF. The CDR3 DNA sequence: TGTGCCAGCAGCCAGGCAGGGAATTTGAACACTGAAGCTTTCTTT.

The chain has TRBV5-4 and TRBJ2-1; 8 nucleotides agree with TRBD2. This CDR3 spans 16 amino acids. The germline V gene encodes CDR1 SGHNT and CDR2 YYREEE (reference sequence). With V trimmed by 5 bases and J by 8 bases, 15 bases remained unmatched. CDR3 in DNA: TGTGCCAGCAGTCCACCCAGCGGGAGATCTTTCGATGAGCAGTTCTTC. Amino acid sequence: CASSPPSGRSFDEQFF.

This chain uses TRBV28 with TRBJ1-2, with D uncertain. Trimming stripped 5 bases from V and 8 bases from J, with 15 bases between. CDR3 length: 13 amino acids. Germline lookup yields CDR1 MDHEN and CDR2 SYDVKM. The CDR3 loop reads CASSPQWAGGYTF. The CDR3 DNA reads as TGTGCCAGCAGTCCTCAATGGGCGGGGGGCTACACCTTC.

The CDR3 loop is CASSQDGESFYEQYF. CDR3 bases: TGTGCCAGCAGCCAAGATGGGGAGAGCTTCTACGAGCAGTACTTC. The chain links TRBV4-2 to TRBJ2-7, with D perhaps TRBD2 (5 bases). Per the germline V gene, CDR1 is LGHNA and CDR2 is YNFKEQ. CDR3 size: 15 residues. V was pared by 0 bases and J by 3 bases, with 12 bases between.

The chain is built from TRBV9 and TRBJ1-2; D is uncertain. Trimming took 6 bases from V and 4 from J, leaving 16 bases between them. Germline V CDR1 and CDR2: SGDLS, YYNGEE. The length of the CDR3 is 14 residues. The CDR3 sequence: CASTRISTFYGYTF. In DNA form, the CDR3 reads TGTGCCAGCACGAGGATCAGTACTTTCTATGGCTACACCTTC.

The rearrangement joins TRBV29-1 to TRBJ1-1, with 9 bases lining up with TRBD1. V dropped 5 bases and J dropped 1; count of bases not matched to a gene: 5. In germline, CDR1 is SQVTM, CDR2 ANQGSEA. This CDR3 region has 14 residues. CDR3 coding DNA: TGCAGCGTTCACAGGGGGCTTGGGAACACTGAAGCTTTCTTT. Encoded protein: CSVHRGLGNTEAFF. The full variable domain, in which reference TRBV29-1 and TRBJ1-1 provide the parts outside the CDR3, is SAVISQKPSRDICQRGTSLTIQCQVDSQVTMMFWYRQQPGQSLTLIATANQGSEATYESGFVIDKFPISRPNLTFSTLTVSNMSPEDSSIYLCSVHRGLGNTEAFFGQGTRLTVV.

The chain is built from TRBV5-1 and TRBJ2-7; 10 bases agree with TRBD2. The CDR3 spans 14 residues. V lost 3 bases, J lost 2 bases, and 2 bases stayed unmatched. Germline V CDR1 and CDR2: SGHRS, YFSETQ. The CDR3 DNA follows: TGCGCCAGCAGCTCTAGCGGGAGAACCTACGAGCAGTACTTC. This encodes CASSSSGRTYEQYF.

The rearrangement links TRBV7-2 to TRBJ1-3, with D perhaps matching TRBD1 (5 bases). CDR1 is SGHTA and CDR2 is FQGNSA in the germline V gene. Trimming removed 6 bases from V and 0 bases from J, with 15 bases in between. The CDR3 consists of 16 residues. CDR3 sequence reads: CASSFYDSNSGNTIYF. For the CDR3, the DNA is TGTGCCAGCAGTTTTTACGACAGTAACTCTGGAAACACCATATATTTT.

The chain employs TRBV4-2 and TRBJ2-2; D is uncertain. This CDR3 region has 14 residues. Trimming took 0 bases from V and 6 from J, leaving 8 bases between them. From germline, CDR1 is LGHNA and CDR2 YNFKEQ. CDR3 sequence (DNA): TGTGCCAGCAGCCAAGATTTTGGGCCCGGGGAGCTGTTTTTT. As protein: CASSQDFGPGELFF.

CDR3 loop: CASSFDRGEHEQYF. CDR3 coding DNA: TGTGCCAGCAGTTTCGACAGGGGGGAGCACGAGCAGTACTTC. The chain joins TRBV2 to TRBJ2-7, with 9 bases that match TRBD1. V lost 5 bases to trimming and J lost 5 bases; unmatched junction nucleotides: 7. The germline gives CDR1 SNHLY, CDR2 FYNNEI. The CDR3 runs 14 residues.